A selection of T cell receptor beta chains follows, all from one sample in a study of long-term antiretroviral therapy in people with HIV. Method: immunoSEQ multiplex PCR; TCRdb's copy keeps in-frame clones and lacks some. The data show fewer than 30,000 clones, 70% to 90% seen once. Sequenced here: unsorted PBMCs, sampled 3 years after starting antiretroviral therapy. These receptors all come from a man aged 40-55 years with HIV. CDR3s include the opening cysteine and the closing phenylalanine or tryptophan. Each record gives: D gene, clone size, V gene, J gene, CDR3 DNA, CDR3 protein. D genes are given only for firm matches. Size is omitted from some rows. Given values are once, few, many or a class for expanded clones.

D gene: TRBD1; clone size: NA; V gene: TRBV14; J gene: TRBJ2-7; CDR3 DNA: TGTGCCAGCAGCCAAAACAGGGGATACCCCTACGAGCAGTACTTC; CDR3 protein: CASSQNRGYPYEQYF
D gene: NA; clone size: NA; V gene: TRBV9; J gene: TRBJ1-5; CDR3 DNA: TGTGCCAGCAGCGTAGATCCCGACCAGCCCCAGCATTTT; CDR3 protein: CASSVDPDQPQHF
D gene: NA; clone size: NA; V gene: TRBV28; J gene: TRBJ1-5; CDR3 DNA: TGTGCCAGCAGTGCACCCGCCGGTGTCGTTAGCAATCAGCCCCAGCATTTT; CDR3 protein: CASSAPAGVVSNQPQHF
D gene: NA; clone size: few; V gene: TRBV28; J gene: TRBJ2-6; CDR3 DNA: TGTGCCAGCAGTCAATCTGGGGCCAACGTCCTGACTTTC; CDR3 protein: CASSQSGANVLTF
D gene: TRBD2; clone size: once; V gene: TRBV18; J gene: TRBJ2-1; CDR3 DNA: TGTGCCAGCACGATTCTAGCGGGATCTAACAATGAGCAGTTCTTC; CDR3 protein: CASTILAGSNNEQFF
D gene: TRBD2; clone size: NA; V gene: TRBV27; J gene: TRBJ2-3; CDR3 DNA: TGTGCCAGCAGTGGGACTAGCGGGGGGATCACAGATACGCAGTATTTT; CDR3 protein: CASSGTSGGITDTQYF
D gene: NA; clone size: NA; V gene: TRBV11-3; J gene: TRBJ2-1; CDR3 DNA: TGTGCCAGCAGCTTAGAACTTGGTGAGCAGTTCTTC; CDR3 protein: CASSLELGEQFF
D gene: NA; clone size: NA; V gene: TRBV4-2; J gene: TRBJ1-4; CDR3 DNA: TGTGCCAGCAGCCAAGACGCGGGGAATGAAAAACTGTTTTTT; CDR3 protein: CASSQDAGNEKLFF
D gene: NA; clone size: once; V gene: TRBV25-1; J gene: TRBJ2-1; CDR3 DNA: TGTGCCAGCAGTGAACTGGGGGCAGGGGAAAAGAATGAGCAGTTCTTC; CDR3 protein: CASSELGAGEKNEQFF
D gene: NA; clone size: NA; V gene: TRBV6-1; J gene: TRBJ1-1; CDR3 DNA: TGTGCCAGCAGTGTTAATCCAGTGGGCACTGAAGCTTTCTTT; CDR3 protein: CASSVNPVGTEAFF
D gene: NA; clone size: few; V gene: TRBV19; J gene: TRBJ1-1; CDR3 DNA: TGTGCCACACTCCCGGGCCCTACGGGTGAAGCTTTCTTT; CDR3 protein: CATLPGPTGEAFF
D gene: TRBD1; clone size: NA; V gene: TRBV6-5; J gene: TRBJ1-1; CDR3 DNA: TGTGCCAGCAGCCTGGGCACAGGGGGAAGGACTGAAGCTTTCTTT; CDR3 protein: CASSLGTGGRTEAFF
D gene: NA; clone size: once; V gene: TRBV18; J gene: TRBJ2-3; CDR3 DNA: TGTGCCAGCTCACCTCCGGGACGAGGGTTTACTAGCACAGATACGCAGTATTTT; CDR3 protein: CASSPPGRGFTSTDTQYF
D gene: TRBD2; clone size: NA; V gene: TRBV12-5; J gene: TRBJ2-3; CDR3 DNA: TGTGCTAGTGGTCAGGGACTAGCGGGAGGAGAAGATACGCAGTATTTT; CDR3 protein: CASGQGLAGGEDTQYF
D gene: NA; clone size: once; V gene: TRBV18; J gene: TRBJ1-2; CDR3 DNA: TGTGCCAGCTCACCCGGGACCTATGGCTACACCTTC; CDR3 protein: CASSPGTYGYTF
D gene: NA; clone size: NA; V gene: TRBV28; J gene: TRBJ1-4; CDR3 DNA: TGTGCCAGTAACGGGGGGGCTGAAAAACTGTTTTTT; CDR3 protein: CASNGGAEKLFF
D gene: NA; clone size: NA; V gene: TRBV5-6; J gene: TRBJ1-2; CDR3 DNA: TGTGCCAGCAGCTTCCAGTCTCAGTTGGGGGGCTACACCTTC; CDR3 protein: CASSFQSQLGGYTF
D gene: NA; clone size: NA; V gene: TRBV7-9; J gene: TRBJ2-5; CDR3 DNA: TGTGCCAGCACCCCGATAGAGCGGGCAGAGACCCAGTACTTC; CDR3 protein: CASTPIERAETQYF
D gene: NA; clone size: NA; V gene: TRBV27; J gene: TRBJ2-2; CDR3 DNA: TGTGCCAGCAGTTTCAAGGGGGCCGGGGAGCTGTTTTTT; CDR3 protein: CASSFKGAGELFF
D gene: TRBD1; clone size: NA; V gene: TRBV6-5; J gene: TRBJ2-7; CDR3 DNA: TGTGCCAGCAGTTACGGGACAGGGAATCGCGAGCAGTACTTC; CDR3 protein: CASSYGTGNREQYF
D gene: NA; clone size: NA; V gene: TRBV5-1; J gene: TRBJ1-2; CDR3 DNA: TGCGCCAGCACCCTCGGGGGGGGCGGCTACACCTTC; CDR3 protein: CASTLGGGGYTF
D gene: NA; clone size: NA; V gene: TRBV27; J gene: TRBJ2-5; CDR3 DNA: TGTGCCAGCAGTTCCGGGACTTGGGAGACCCAGTACTTC; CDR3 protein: CASSSGTWETQYF